What follows are 13 T cell receptor delta chains derived from one specimen sequenced in a study of Vδ1+ human thymocytes. These receptors have no identified antigens. Sequences come from RNA converted to cDNA by reverse transcription. Multiplex PCR used pooled V-gene forward primers and a constant-region reverse primer to amplify CDR3s. TCRdb reanalysed the multiplex PCR reads via CATT. Here the sample spans about 75,000 delta-chain clones, more than 30% being singletons. Study findings and constraints: In the thymus, TRG and TRD repertoires looked highly polyclonal with Gaussian CDR3 lengths.

The source material was Vdelta1+ gamma-delta thymocytes from the thymus. The subset was: FACS-sorted CD3+ TCRalphabeta- TCRVdelta1+ TCRVdelta2- thymocytes. These TCRs come from a boy under three years old who had congenital heart surgery.

In this sample, this clone turned up a few times. V and J are TRDV1 and TRDJ1; TRDD3 matches at 13 bases. CDR1 and CDR2 from the germline V gene are TSWWSYY and QGS. CDR3 length equals 20 residues. V gave up 1 base and J gave up 0 bases; unmatched junction bases: 11. The CDR3 DNA reads TGTGCTCTTGGGGAACCCGCTACTGGGGGATACGGGGAGTACACCGATAAACTCATCTTT. Amino acids: CALGEPATGGYGEYTDKLIF.

J is TRDJ1 and V is TRDV1; TRDD3 matches 10 bases. V lost 0 bases and J lost 0; bases outside the gene matches: 40. Germline-derived CDR1 and CDR2 are TSWWSYY and QGS. This CDR3 region has 29 residues. CDR3 protein: CALGELGRTKGLPNVYWGIFGQYTDKLIF. The DNA of the CDR3 is TGTGCTCTTGGGGAACTAGGTCGGACCAAAGGCCTTCCCAACGTGTACTGGGGGATTTTCGGCCAATACACCGATAAACTCATCTTT.

This clone has more than one count but fewer than ten. The chain employs TRDV1 and TRDJ1; 10 bases match TRDD3. Germline values: CDR1 TSWWSYY, CDR2 QGS. This CDR3 is 20 amino acids long. With 0 bases clipped from V and 0 bases from J, the junction kept 13 bases outside the gene matches. The CDR3 sequence: CALGELPSTGGFPYTDKLIF. The CDR3 DNA reads TGTGCTCTTGGGGAACTTCCTAGTACTGGGGGATTTCCGTACACCGATAAACTCATCTTT.

The chain combines TRDV1 with TRDJ1; 8 bases line up with TRDD3. The CDR3 length is 22 residues. The germline V gene encodes CDR1 TSWWSYY and CDR2 QGS. V lost 2 bases to trimming and J lost 0 bases; unmatched junction nucleotides: 23. CDR3 residues: CALGELMSLLLGALGYTDKLIF. CDR3 in DNA: TGTGCTCTTGGGGAATTAATGTCCCTACTACTGGGGGCCTTAGGATACACCGATAAACTCATCTTT.

For this clone: A much larger clone differs by one base, so this may be a read error. This chain links TRDV2 with TRDJ3, with D perhaps matching TRDD3 (5 bases). The germline V gene encodes CDR1 GEAIGNYY and CDR2 EKD. The CDR3 contains 16 residues. In nucleotides, the CDR3 is TGTGCCTGTGACGCGAGCAAATCCTGGGACTCCCGACAGATGTTTTTC. It translates to CACDASKSWDSRQMFF.

This clone was seen a handful of times. The rearrangement links TRDV1 to TRDJ1; D call uncertain. This CDR3 has 17 residues. Germline CDR1 is TSWWSYY and CDR2 is QGS. Trimming stripped 7 bases from V and 5 bases from J, with 26 bases between. The CDR3 DNA sequence: TGTGCTCTTGCGCGAGGGGTGGTTAACGAAGATTTGGATAAACTCATCTTT. Its translation: CALARGVVNEDLDKLIF.

This sequence joins TRDV1 and TRDJ1; 11 bases map to TRDD3. The CDR3 covers 25 residues. Germline CDR1 is TSWWSYY and CDR2 is QGS. The ends lost 2 bases at V and 0 bases at J; junction bases unmatched: 29. The CDR3 here is CALGEGSLFLPLGDTEARYTDKLIF. The CDR3, as DNA: TGTGCTCTTGGGGAAGGGTCCCTCTTCCTACCCCTGGGGGATACCGAGGCGAGGTACACCGATAAACTCATCTTT.

The V gene is TRDV1, the J gene TRDJ1; D is undetermined. The V gene's germline CDR1 is TSWWSYY and CDR2 QGS. CDR3 length equals 18 residues. V was clipped by 1 base and J by 6 bases, with 24 bases between them. The CDR3 nucleotides read TGTGCTCTTGGGGAACGTGCCCGGCACGGTCTCTTGAGATATAAACTCATCTTT. It is translated as CALGERARHGLLRYKLIF.

This sequence joins TRDV1 and TRDJ1; 8 nucleotides line up with TRDD2. Trimming at V came to 2 bases and at J to 0 bases, leaving 26 bases not matched to a gene. This CDR3 region has 23 residues. The germline gives CDR1 TSWWSYY, CDR2 QGS. CDR3 region: CALGETPLFLRSRPQFDTDKLIF. In nucleotides, the CDR3 is TGTGCTCTTGGGGAAACCCCCCTCTTCCTACGCTCTCGTCCACAATTCGACACCGATAAACTCATCTTT.

V usage is TRDV1 and J usage is TRDJ1, with 10 nucleotides matching TRDD3. The CDR3 runs to 19 residues. V gave up 5 bases and J gave up 0 bases; unmatched junction bases: 15. CDR1 TSWWSYY and CDR2 QGS come from the germline V gene. The CDR3 is CALGTSLYWGIPNTDKLIF. CDR3 nucleotides: TGTGCTCTTGGGACTTCTCTTTACTGGGGGATTCCGAACACCGATAAACTCATCTTT.

A few counts support this clone. This chain connects TRDV1 to TRDJ1; TRDD3 matches at 9 bases. Germline V lookup: CDR1 TSWWSYY, CDR2 QGS. The junction had 33 bases not matched to a gene; V was cut back by 4 bases and J by 3 bases. The CDR3 is 24 residues long. This chain's CDR3 is CALGAARTIPTSHVLGDAADKLIF. For the CDR3, the DNA is TGTGCTCTTGGGGCTGCTCGAACAATTCCCACCAGCCACGTACTGGGGGACGCCGCCGATAAACTCATCTTT.

The rearrangement uses TRDV1 and TRDJ1; no firm D call. CDR3 length: 19 amino acids. Germline loops: CDR1 TSWWSYY, CDR2 QGS. Trimming stripped 2 bases from V and 0 bases from J, with 22 bases between. CDR3 DNA: TGTGCTCTTGGGGAATGTTCCCCTCTTTTCCCGTTGTACACCGATAAACTCATCTTT. Its protein product is CALGECSPLFPLYTDKLIF.

This clone was seen only a few times. The chain recombines TRDV1 with TRDJ1; 7 nucleotides match TRDD3. Germline CDR1 TSWWSYY, CDR2 QGS. The CDR3 contains 20 residues. V trimming: 0 bases; J trimming: 2 bases; junction bases outside the gene matches: 18. The DNA of the CDR3 is TGTGCTCTTGGGGAACTTACGGGGATAGTCCGACAAGGACGGACCGATAAACTCATCTTT. It codes for CALGELTGIVRQGRTDKLIF.